The sequence of this T cell receptor (beta chain) was determined in a study of cytomegalovirus exposure and HLA in healthy donors. This clone was found a few times. Its target is unknown. Germline loops: CDR1 MNHNS, CDR2 SASEGT. CDR3 length: 15 amino acids. The V and J ends lost 6 bases and 4 bases respectively, with 16 bases between them. Study findings and constraints: Reported results showed that the classifier diagnosed cytomegalovirus status with high specificity and sensitivity.

PCR employed 60 Vbeta and 13 Jbeta primers. Sequencing was performed with immunoSEQ multiplex PCR; in TCRdb, only in-frame clones are kept and a portion is missing. Of 60,000 to 75,000 clones listed, roughly four fifths were seen once; the top ten hold about 20%. The sample taken for sequencing was PBMCs. The receptor was derived from a young woman in good health and CMV-seropositive. J is TRBJ1-5 and V is TRBV6-1; D is unclear. DNA for the CDR3: TGTGCCAGCAGCCCCACGCGGGATTATAATCAGCCCCAGCATTTT. Residues: CASSPTRDYNQPQHF.